These 28 T cell receptor beta chains came from one sample sequenced in a study of brain T cells in children with intractable seizures. The protocol was immunoSEQ multiplex PCR, while the TCRdb copy is restricted to in-frame clones and leaves out a portion. This table holds 50,000 to 75,000 clones, roughly 95% found once. The sequencing used peripheral blood, collected at surgery. The receptors stem from a boy younger than two with focal cortical dysplasia and intractable seizures.

The chain combines TRBV7-8 with TRBJ1-6; D possibly corresponds to TRBD1 (6 bases). Germline lookup yields CDR1 SGHVS and CDR2 FQNEAQ. V lost 2 bases to trimming and J lost 9 bases, with 14 bases between them. The CDR3 has 15 residues. In DNA, the CDR3 is TGTGCCAGCAGCTTATCGGGGGCGTGGGGTTCACCCCTCCACTTT. Protein sequence: CASSLSGAWGSPLHF.

This clone was seen a single time. Compared with germline, one end of the junction differs, possibly owing to a read error. CDR3 sequence: CASTLGGFSMTF. The CDR3 DNA follows: TGTGCCAGCACCTTAGGGGGTTTTTCTATGACATTC. The chain links TRBV7-9 to TRBJ2-7; D may be TRBD1 (6 bases). The CDR3 is 12 amino acids. Germline V gene sequence: CDR1 SEHNR, CDR2 FQNEAQ (reference sequence). Complete variable domain (other parts from reference TRBV7-9 and TRBJ2-7): DTGVSQNPRHKITKRGQNVTFRCDPISEHNRLYWYRQTLGQGPEFLTYFQNEAQLEKSRLLSDRFSAERPKGSFSTLEIQRTEQGDSAMYLCASTLGGFSMTFGPGTRLTVT.

The chain couples TRBV6-4 to TRBJ1-5, with 8 nucleotides matching TRBD1. The germline CDR1 and CDR2 sequences are MRHNA and SNTAGT. The CDR3 spans 16 residues. Losses at the gene ends were 7 bases for V and 0 bases for J; bases not matched to a gene: 8. DNA of the CDR3: TGTGCCAGCATCATTTGGACAGGGTGTAGCAATCAGCCCCAGCATTTT. It yields the protein CASIIWTGCSNQPQHF.

V gene TRBV10-3 combines with J gene TRBJ1-3; D unresolved. CDR3 length: 15 amino acids. Deletions cut 0 bases from V and 1 base from J, with 7 bases between. Germline CDR1 ENHRY, CDR2 SYGVKD. The CDR3 DNA follows: TGTGCCATCAGTGAGTCTGACGGGTCTGGAAACACCATATATTTT. Translating gives CAISESDGSGNTIYF.

V is TRBV25-1 and J is TRBJ1-2; 7 nucleotides agree with TRBD1. The CDR3 is made up of 17 amino acids. Germline values: CDR1 MGHDK, CDR2 SYGVNS. V shed 1 base and J 3 bases; nucleotides not matched to a gene: 11. CDR3 protein: CASSEFFQGVDYYGYTF. CDR3 DNA: TGTGCCAGCAGTGAATTTTTTCAGGGGGTCGATTACTATGGCTACACCTTC.

Within the sample, this clone is medium-sized. The rearrangement joins TRBV7-9 to TRBJ2-7; TRBD1 aligns across 8 bases. Per the germline V gene, CDR1 is SEHNR and CDR2 is FQNEAQ (reference sequence). The CDR3 contains 16 residues. V shed 3 bases and J 3 bases; nucleotides not matched to a gene: 10. The CDR3 DNA reads as TGTGCCAGCAGCTTTGCAGGGGGCTGGTCCGGCTACGAGCAGTACTTC. Translating gives CASSFAGGWSGYEQYF. Full variable domain (outside the CDR3, taken from reference TRBV7-9 and TRBJ2-7): DTGVSQNPRHKITKRGQNVTFRCDPISEHNRLYWYRQTLGQGPEFLTYFQNEAQLEKSRLLSDRFSAERPKGSFSTLEIQRTEQGDSAMYLCASSFAGGWSGYEQYFGPGTRLTVT.

This clone occurred once. The chain joins TRBV4-3 to TRBJ2-3; D call uncertain. This CDR3 spans 18 amino acids. The ends were cut back, 0 bases at V and 2 bases at J, with 18 bases in the middle. CDR1 is LGHNA, CDR2 YSLEER, per germline. The CDR3 nucleotides read TGCGCCAGCAGCCAAGAATCTATTAGTCAGCCACTCACAGATACGCAGTATTTT. Translating gives CASSQESISQPLTDTQYF.

V is TRBV5-5 and J is TRBJ2-5, with 11 bases that match TRBD1. V was clipped by 3 bases and J by 5 bases; unmatched bases: 3. The CDR3 is made up of 14 amino acids. Germline V CDR1 and CDR2: SGHKS, YYEKEE (reference sequence). CDR3: CASSWTGGTETQYF. The CDR3, as DNA: TGTGCCAGCAGCTGGACAGGGGGCACGGAGACCCAGTACTTC.

V usage is TRBV19 and J usage is TRBJ2-7; D is unresolved. Germline CDR1 reads LNHDA; CDR2 reads SQIVND (reference sequence). Trimming took off 0 bases at V and 2 bases at J, with 11 bases between the two ends. This CDR3 is built from 15 residues. The CDR3 protein is CASSIEGPGPYEQYF. CDR3 nucleotides: TGTGCCAGTAGTATAGAAGGGCCAGGCCCCTACGAGCAGTACTTC.

This chain uses TRBV5-4 with TRBJ2-4; TRBD2 is a possible D gene (6 bases). There are 16 residues in the CDR3. The V end lost 3 bases, the J end lost 0 bases, and 13 bases lay between the germline ends. Per germline, CDR1 SGHNT and CDR2 YYREEE (reference sequence). The CDR3: CASSSAGQGAKNIQYF. The CDR3 nucleotides read TGTGCCAGCAGCTCGGCGGGGCAGGGAGCCAAAAACATTCAGTACTTC.

This clone was counted a single time. This chain links TRBV3-1 (or the pseudogene TRBV3-2) with TRBJ2-7, with D possibly TRBD1 on 6 matching bases. The V end was cut by 4 bases, the J end by 0 bases, with 13 bases between. This CDR3 has 15 amino acids. The germline V gene encodes CDR1 LGHDT and CDR2 YNNKEL (reference sequence). The CDR3 sequence is CASSLRADSSYEQYF. Here the CDR3 DNA reads TGTGCCAGCAGCCTTCGGGCGGACAGCTCCTACGAGCAGTACTTC.

In its sample, this clone was seen once. The gene calls are TRBV6-5 and TRBJ2-2, with 7 positions matching TRBD2. This CDR3 is 13 amino acids long. Germline V CDR1 and CDR2: MNHEY, SVGAGI. The CDR3 protein is CVVRGGQTGELFF. The CDR3, as DNA: TGTGTTGTGCGCGGGGGTCAAACCGGGGAGCTGTTTTTT.

The rearrangement joins TRBV18 to TRBJ1-1; D is uncertain. Trimming took 3 bases from V and 1 from J, leaving 12 bases between them. CDR1 and CDR2 from the germline V gene are KGHSH and LQKENI. This CDR3 spans 15 amino acids. The CDR3 DNA is TGTGCCAGCTCACCCATTCCCGTTAAGAACACTGAAGCTTTCTTT. Translating gives CASSPIPVKNTEAFF.

V usage is TRBV6-2 or TRBV6-3 and J usage is TRBJ1-2, with 9 bases identical to TRBD1. CDR3 length: 14 amino acids. V lost 0 bases to trimming and J lost 8 bases; unmatched junction nucleotides: 4. Germline V lookup: CDR1 MNHEY, CDR2 SVGEGT. In nucleotides, the CDR3 is TGTGCCAGCAGTTACTCAACAGGGGGCCGGGGCTACACCTTC. Its translation is CASSYSTGGRGYTF.

The chain couples TRBV2 to TRBJ2-7; D is possibly TRBD2 (6 bases). The CDR3 runs to 15 residues. Looked up from germline, CDR1 is SNHLY and CDR2 is FYNNEI. Between the trimmed V and J ends, which lost 4 bases and 4 bases, there was a span of 17 bases. CDR3 sequence reads: CASSGDSTTLYEQYF. For the CDR3, the DNA is TGTGCCAGCAGTGGGGACTCCACCACCCTATACGAGCAGTACTTC.

This chain links TRBV20-1 with TRBJ2-5; no reliable D call. This CDR3 contains 11 residues. V was clipped by 1 base and J by 5 bases, with 5 bases between them. Looked up from germline, CDR1 is DFQATT and CDR2 is SNEGSKA (reference sequence). CDR3 sequence (DNA): TGCAGTGCTAGAGTGTGGGAGACCCAGTACTTC. It is translated as CSARVWETQYF.

This rearrangement joins TRBV6-4 to TRBJ1-6; the D is unclear. The CDR3 runs to 10 residues. The germline gives CDR1 MRHNA, CDR2 SNTAGT. Trimming took 6 bases from V and 12 from J, leaving 6 bases between them. DNA of the CDR3: TGTGCCAGCAGCCTCCGACCCCTCCACTTT. This encodes CASSLRPLHF.

The J gene is TRBJ2-3, the V gene TRBV15, with a possible D match to TRBD1 (6 bases). The CDR3 consists of 14 residues. Trimming took off 1 base at V and 4 bases at J, with 9 bases between the two ends. The V gene's germline CDR1 is LNHNV and CDR2 YYDKDF (reference sequence). CDR3 coding DNA: TGTGCCACCAGCAGAGTACAGGGCGCAGATACGCAGTATTTT. Protein product: CATSRVQGADTQYF.

CDR3 in DNA: TGTGCCAGCAGCTTGGCGATAGGGCAGACCCAAGAGACCCAGTACTTC. Residues: CASSLAIGQTQETQYF. The V gene is TRBV5-4, the J gene TRBJ2-5; D gene uncertain. The CDR3 totals 16 residues. The V and J ends lost 0 bases and 1 base respectively, with 13 bases between them. Germline lookup yields CDR1 SGHNT and CDR2 YYREEE (reference sequence).

The rearrangement joins TRBV3-1 (or the pseudogene TRBV3-2) to TRBJ2-7; perhaps D is TRBD1 or TRBD2 (5 bases each). V was shortened by 4 bases and J by 0 bases, with 10 bases between the two germline ends. From germline, CDR1 is LGHDT and CDR2 YNNKEL (reference sequence). CDR3 size: 14 residues. For the CDR3, the DNA is TGTGCCAGCAGCCGGGACGCTCGCTCCTACGAGCAGTACTTC. It yields the protein CASSRDARSYEQYF.

The V and J genes are TRBV7-6 and TRBJ2-7; D might be TRBD1 (6 bases). Germline CDR1 and CDR2: SGHVS and FNYEAQ. The V and J ends lost 8 bases and 3 bases respectively, with 20 bases between them. The CDR3 totals 15 residues. CDR3 in amino acids: CASSSGEGLRYEQYF. In DNA form, the CDR3 reads TGTGCCAGCTCATCAGGGGAAGGTTTACGCTACGAGCAGTACTTC.

The gene calls are TRBV27 and TRBJ1-6, with 8 bases matching TRBD1. Germline V gene data show CDR1 as MNHEY and CDR2 as SMNVEV (reference sequence). The CDR3 is 17 amino acids. V shed 4 bases, J shed 1 base, and the junction held 6 bases outside the gene matches. CDR3 coding DNA: TGTGCCAGCAGTTCGTACAGGGGGTGGTCCTATAATTCACCCCTCCACTTT. The encoded protein is CASSSYRGWSYNSPLHF.

This chain connects TRBV7-6 to TRBJ2-1; D may correspond to TRBD1 or TRBD2 (7 bases each). The CDR3 runs 18 residues. Germline V CDR1 and CDR2: SGHVS, FNYEAQ. Deletions cut 3 bases from V and 6 bases from J, with 24 bases between. As DNA, the CDR3 is TGTGCCAGCAGCTTCAGGCGGTGGGGAGGGGGCGAGGGCAATGAGCAGTTCTTC. Amino acids: CASSFRRWGGGEGNEQFF.

CDR3 DNA sequence: TGTGCCAGCAGCTTAGACAGCCCAGATACGCAGTATTTT. Translating it yields CASSLDSPDTQYF. The rearrangement links TRBV11-3 to TRBJ2-3; D not resolved. CDR3 length: 13 amino acids. V dropped 0 bases and J dropped 4 bases, with 5 bases sitting between them. The germline V gene has CDR1 SGHNT and CDR2 YENEEA.

The chain joins TRBV7-7 to TRBJ2-5; 12 bases line up with TRBD2. The junction had 2 bases not matched to a gene; V was cut back by 2 bases and J by 1 base. Germline-derived CDR1 and CDR2 are SSHAT and FNYEAQ (reference sequence). The CDR3 loop spans 16 amino acids. This CDR3 reads CASSLTSGRTQETQYF. For the CDR3, the DNA is TGTGCCAGCAGCTTAACTAGCGGGAGGACCCAAGAGACCCAGTACTTC.

The table lists this clone with a count of one. Compared with germline, one end of the junction differs, possibly owing to a read error. The CDR3 DNA reads as TGCAGCTCCCCCGACGGCACTAACTATGGCTACATCTTC. It translates to CSSPDGTNYGYIF. This rearrangement joins TRBV29-1 to TRBJ1-2; no definite D call. Germline V gene sequence: CDR1 SQVTM, CDR2 ANQGSEA. The CDR3 has 13 residues.

A few counts support this clone. The chain couples TRBV12-5 to TRBJ1-5, with D possibly matching TRBD1 (5 bases). Trimming shortened V by 1 base and J by 0 bases, and 7 bases separated the two germline ends. CDR1 and CDR2 from the germline V gene are LGHNT and FRNRAP. The CDR3 contains 15 residues. CDR3 region: CASGLGQISNQPQHF. CDR3 DNA sequence: TGTGCTAGTGGTTTGGGACAGATTAGCAATCAGCCCCAGCATTTT. Full variable domain (rest looked up from reference TRBV12-5 and TRBJ1-5): DARVTQTPRHKVTEMGQEVTMRCQPILGHNTVFWYRQTMMQGLELLAYFRNRAPLDDSGMPKDRFSAEMPDATLATLKIQPSEPRDSAVYFCASGLGQISNQPQHFGDGTRLSIL.

The rearrangement links TRBV7-8 to TRBJ1-3; 7 bases agree with TRBD1. The CDR3 sequence is 16 residues long. V dropped 4 bases and J dropped 0; count of bases not matched to a gene: 6. CDR1 is SGHVS and CDR2 is FQNEAQ in the germline V gene. This chain's CDR3 is CASSSWDSFSGNTIYF. The DNA for the CDR3 is TGTGCCAGCAGCTCCTGGGACAGCTTCTCTGGAAACACCATATATTTT.